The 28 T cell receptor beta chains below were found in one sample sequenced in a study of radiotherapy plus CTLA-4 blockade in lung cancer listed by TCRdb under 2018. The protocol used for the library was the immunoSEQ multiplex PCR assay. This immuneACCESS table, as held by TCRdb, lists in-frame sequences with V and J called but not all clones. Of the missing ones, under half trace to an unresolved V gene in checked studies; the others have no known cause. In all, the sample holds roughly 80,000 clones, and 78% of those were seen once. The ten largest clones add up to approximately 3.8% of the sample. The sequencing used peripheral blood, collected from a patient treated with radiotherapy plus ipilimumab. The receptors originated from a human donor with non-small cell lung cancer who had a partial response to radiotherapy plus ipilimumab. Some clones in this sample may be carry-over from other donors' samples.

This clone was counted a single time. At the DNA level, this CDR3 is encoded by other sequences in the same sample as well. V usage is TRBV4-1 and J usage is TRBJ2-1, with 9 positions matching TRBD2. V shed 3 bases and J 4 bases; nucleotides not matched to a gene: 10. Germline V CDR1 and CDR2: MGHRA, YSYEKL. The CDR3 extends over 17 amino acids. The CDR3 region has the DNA TGCGCCAGCAGCCAGCGGGAGTTAGCGGGGGTTTACAATGAGCAGTTCTTC. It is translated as CASSQRELAGVYNEQFF.

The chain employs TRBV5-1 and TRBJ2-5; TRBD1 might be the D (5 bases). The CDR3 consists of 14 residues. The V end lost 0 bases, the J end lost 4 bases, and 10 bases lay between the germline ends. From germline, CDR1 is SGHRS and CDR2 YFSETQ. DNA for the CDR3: TGCGCCAGCAGCTTGGCAGGGTCGTCAGAGACCCAGTACTTC. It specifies CASSLAGSSETQYF.

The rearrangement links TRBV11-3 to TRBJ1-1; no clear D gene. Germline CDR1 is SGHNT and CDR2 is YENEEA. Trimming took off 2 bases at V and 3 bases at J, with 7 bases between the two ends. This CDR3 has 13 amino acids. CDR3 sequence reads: CASSLWSDTEAFF. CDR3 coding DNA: TGTGCCAGCAGCTTATGGTCGGACACTGAAGCTTTCTTT.

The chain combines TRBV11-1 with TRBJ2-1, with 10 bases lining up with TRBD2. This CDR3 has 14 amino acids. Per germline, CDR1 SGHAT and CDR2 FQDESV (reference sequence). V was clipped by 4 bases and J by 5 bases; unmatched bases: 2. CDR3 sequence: CASSSGLAHNEQFF. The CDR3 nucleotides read TGTGCCAGCAGCTCGGGACTAGCGCACAATGAGCAGTTCTTC. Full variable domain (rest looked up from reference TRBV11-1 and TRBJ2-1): EAEVAQSPRYKITEKSQAVAFWCDPISGHATLYWYRQILGQGPELLVQFQDESVVDDSQLPKDRFSAERLKGVDSTLKIQPAELGDSAMYLCASSSGLAHNEQFFGPGTRLTVL.

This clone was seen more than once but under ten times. The CDR3 is CASSLTGDGYTF. In DNA, the CDR3 is TGTGCCAGCAGCCTGACAGGGGATGGCTACACCTTC. The chain uses TRBV7-2 and TRBJ1-2; 8 bases agree with TRBD1. The CDR3 has 12 residues. Germline V gene data show CDR1 as SGHTA and CDR2 as FQGNSA. V was pared by 5 bases and J by 6 bases, with 2 bases of the junction left unmatched.

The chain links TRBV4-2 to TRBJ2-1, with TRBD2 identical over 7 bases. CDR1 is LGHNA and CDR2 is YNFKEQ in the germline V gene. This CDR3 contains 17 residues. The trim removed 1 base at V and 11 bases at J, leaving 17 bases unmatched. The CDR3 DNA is TGTGCCAGCAGCCAAGTTGACGGGGCGGGGGACCCACGTAAGCAGTTCTTC. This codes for CASSQVDGAGDPRKQFF.

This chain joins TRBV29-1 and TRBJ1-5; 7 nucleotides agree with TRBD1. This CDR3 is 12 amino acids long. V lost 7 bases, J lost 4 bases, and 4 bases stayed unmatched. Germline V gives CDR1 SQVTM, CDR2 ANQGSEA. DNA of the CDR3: TGCAGCGCCGGACAGGAAAATCAGCCCCAGCATTTT. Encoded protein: CSAGQENQPQHF.

Here the CDR3 DNA reads TGTGCCAGCAGTGAAGGACCCGGCGGGAGGGCCTACAATGAGCAGTTCTTC. Its translation is CASSEGPGGRAYNEQFF. The rearrangement links TRBV6-1 to TRBJ2-1, with TRBD2 identical over 9 bases. Germline V gives CDR1 MNHNS, CDR2 SASEGT. Trimming took 1 base from V and 2 from J; bases not matched to a gene: 6. The CDR3 runs 17 residues.

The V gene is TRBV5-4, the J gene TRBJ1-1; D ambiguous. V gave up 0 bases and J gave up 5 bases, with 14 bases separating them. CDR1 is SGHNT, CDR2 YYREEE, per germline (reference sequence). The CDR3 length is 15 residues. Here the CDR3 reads CASSLGLGSGTEAFF. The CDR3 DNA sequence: TGTGCCAGCAGCTTGGGTCTGGGTTCGGGGACTGAAGCTTTCTTT.

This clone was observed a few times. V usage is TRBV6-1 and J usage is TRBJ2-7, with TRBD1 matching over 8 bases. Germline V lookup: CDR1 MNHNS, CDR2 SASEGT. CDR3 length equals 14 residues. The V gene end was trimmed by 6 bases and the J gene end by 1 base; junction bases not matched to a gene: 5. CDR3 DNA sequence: TGTGCCAGCAGGAGGCAGGGGGCTTCCTACGAGCAGTACTTC. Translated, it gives CASRRQGASYEQYF.

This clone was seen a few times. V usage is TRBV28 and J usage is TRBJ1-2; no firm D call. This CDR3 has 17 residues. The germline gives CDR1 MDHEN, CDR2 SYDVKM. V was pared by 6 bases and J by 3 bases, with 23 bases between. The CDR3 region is CASRTGGPSEGYYGYTF. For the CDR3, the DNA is TGTGCCAGCAGAACGGGCGGACCGTCGGAGGGCTACTATGGCTACACCTTC.

The CDR3 sequence: CASTLAGGPHEQFF. The CDR3 nucleotides are TGCGCCAGCACACTAGCGGGGGGGCCCCATGAGCAGTTCTTC. V is TRBV10-2 and J is TRBJ2-1; 13 bases fit TRBD2. The V and J ends lost 7 bases and 8 bases, in that order; junction bases with no gene match: 5. The CDR3 covers 14 residues. CDR1 is WSHSY and CDR2 is SAAADI in the germline V gene.

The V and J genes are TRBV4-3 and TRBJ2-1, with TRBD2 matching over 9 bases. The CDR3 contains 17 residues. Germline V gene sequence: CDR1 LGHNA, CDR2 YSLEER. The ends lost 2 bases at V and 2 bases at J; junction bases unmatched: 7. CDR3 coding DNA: TGCGCCAGCAGCCAAACCTTGGGCGGGGGGGCCTACAATGAGCAGTTCTTC. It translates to CASSQTLGGGAYNEQFF.

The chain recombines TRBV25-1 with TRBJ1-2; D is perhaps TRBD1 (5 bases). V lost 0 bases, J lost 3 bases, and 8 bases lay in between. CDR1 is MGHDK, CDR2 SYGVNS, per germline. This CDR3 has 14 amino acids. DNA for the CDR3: TGTGCCAGCAGTGAATACGGCAGGGACTATGGCTACACCTTC. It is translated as CASSEYGRDYGYTF.

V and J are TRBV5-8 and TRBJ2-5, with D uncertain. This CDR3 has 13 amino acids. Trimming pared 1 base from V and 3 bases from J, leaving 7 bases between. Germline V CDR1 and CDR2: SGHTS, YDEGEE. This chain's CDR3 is CASSLLRKETQYF. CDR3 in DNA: TGTGCCAGCAGCTTGTTGAGAAAAGAGACCCAGTACTTC.

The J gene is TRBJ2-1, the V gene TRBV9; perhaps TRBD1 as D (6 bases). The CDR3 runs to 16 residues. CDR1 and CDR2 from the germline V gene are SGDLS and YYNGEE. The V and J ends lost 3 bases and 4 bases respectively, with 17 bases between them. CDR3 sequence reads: CASSAQARTVYNEQFF. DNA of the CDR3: TGTGCCAGCAGCGCCCAAGCCCGGACAGTTTACAATGAGCAGTTCTTC. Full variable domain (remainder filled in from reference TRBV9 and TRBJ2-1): DSGVTQTPKHLITATGQRVTLRCSPRSGDLSVYWYQQSLDQGLQFLIQYYNGEERAKGNILERFSAQQFPDLHSELNLSSLELGDSALYFCASSAQARTVYNEQFFGPGTRLTVL.

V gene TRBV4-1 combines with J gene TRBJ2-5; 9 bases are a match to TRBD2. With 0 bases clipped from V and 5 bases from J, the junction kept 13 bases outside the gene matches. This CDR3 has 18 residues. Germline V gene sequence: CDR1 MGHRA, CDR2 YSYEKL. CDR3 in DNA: TGCGCCAGCAGCCAAGATCGGGCTAGCGGGACCGCGGGGGAGACCCAGTACTTC. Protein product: CASSQDRASGTAGETQYF.

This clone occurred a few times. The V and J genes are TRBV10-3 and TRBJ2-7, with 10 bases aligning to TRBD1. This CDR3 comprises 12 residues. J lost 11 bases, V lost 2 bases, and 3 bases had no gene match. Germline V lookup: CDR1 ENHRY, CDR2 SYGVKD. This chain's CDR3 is CAISEPGQGEYF. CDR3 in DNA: TGTGCCATCAGTGAGCCTGGACAGGGGGAGTACTTC.

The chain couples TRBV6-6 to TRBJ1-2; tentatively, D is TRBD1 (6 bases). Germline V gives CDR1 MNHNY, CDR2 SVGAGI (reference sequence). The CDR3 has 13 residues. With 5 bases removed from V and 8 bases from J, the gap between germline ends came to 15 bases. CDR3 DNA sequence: TGTGCCAGCAGTCATGACAGGACGCGGGGCTACACCTTC. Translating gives CASSHDRTRGYTF.

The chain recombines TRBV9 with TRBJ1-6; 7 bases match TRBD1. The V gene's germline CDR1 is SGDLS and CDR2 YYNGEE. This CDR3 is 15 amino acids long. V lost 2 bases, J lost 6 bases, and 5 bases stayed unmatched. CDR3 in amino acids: CASSVEGQINSPLHF. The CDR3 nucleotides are TGTGCCAGCAGCGTCGAGGGACAGATTAATTCACCCCTCCACTTT. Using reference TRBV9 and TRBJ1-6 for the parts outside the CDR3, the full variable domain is DSGVTQTPKHLITATGQRVTLRCSPRSGDLSVYWYQQSLDQGLQFLIQYYNGEERAKGNILERFSAQQFPDLHSELNLSSLELGDSALYFCASSVEGQINSPLHFGNGTRLTVT.

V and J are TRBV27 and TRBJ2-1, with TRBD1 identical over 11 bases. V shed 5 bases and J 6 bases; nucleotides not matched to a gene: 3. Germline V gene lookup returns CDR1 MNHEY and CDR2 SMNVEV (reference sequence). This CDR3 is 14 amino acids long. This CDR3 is CASSKGTGGNEQFF. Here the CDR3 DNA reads TGTGCCAGCAGTAAAGGGACAGGGGGCAATGAGCAGTTCTTC.

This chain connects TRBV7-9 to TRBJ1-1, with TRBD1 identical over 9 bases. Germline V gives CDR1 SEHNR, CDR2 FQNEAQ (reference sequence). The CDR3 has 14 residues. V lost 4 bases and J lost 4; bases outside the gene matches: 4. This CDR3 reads CASSYGQGPTEAFF. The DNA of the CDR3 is TGTGCCAGCAGCTACGGACAGGGGCCCACTGAAGCTTTCTTT.

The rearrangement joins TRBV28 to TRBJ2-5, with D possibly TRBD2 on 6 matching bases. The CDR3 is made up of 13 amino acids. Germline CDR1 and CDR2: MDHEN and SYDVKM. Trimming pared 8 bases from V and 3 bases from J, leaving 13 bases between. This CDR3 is CASSGTLKETQYF. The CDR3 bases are TGTGCCAGCTCCGGGACTTTAAAAGAGACCCAGTACTTC. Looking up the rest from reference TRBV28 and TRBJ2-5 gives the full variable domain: DVKVTQSSRYLVKRTGEKVFLECVQDMDHENMFWYRQDPGLGLRLIYFSYDVKMKEKGDIPEGYSVSREKKERFSLILESASTNQTSMYLCASSGTLKETQYFGPGTRLLVL.

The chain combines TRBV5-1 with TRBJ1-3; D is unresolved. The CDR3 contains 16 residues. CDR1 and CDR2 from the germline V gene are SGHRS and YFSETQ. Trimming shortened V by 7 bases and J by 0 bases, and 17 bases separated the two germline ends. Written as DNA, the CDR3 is TGCGCCAGCGGCCGGGATCATCTGCTCTCTGGAAACACCATATATTTT. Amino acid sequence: CASGRDHLLSGNTIYF.

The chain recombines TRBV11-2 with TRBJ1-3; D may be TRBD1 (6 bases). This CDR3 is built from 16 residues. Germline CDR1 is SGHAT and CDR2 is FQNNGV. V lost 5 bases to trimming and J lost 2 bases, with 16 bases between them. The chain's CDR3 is CASSVGQFEAGNTIYF. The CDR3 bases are TGTGCCAGCAGCGTAGGACAGTTCGAGGCTGGAAACACCATATATTTT.

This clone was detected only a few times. CDR3 nucleotide sequence: TGTGCCAGCAGCTTAGATGAGTACACCATATATTTT. This translates into CASSLDEYTIYF. The chain employs TRBV7-9 and TRBJ1-3; D is undetermined. The germline V gene encodes CDR1 SEHNR and CDR2 FQNEAQ (reference sequence). The V end was cut by 1 base, the J end by 8 bases, with 6 bases between. The CDR3 is 12 amino acids.

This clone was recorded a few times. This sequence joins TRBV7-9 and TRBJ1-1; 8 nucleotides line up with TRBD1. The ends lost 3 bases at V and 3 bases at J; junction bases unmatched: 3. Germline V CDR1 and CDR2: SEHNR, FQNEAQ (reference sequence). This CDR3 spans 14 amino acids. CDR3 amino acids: CASSFKDRDTEAFF. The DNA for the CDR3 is TGTGCCAGCAGCTTTAAGGACAGGGACACTGAAGCTTTCTTT. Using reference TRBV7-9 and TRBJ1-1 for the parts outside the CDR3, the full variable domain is DTGVSQNPRHKITKRGQNVTFRCDPISEHNRLYWYRQTLGQGPEFLTYFQNEAQLEKSRLLSDRFSAERPKGSFSTLEIQRTEQGDSAMYLCASSFKDRDTEAFFGQGTRLTVV.

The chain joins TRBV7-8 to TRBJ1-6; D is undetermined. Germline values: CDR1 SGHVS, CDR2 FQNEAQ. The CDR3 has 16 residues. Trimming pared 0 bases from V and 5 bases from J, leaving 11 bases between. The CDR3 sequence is CASSLAYRQDNSPLHF. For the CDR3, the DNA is TGTGCCAGCAGCTTAGCCTACCGGCAGGATAATTCACCCCTCCACTTT.